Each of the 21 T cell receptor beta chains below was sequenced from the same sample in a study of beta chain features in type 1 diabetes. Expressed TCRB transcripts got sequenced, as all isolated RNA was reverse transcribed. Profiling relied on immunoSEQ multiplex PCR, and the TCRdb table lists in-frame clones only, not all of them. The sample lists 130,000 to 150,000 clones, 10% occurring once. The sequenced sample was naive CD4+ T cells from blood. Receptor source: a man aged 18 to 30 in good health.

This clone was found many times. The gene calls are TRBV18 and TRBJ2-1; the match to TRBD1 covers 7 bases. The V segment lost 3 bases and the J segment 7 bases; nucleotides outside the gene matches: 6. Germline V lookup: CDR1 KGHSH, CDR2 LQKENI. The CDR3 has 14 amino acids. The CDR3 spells CASSPLTGWNEQFF. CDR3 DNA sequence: TGTGCCAGCTCACCTTTGACAGGGTGGAATGAGCAGTTCTTC.

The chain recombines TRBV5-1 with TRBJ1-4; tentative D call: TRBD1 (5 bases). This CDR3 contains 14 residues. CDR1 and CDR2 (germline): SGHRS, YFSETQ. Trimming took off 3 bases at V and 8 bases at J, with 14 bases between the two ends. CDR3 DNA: TGCGCCAGCAGCTCCGGGGGGGATTCGGAAAAACTGTTTTTT. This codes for CASSSGGDSEKLFF.

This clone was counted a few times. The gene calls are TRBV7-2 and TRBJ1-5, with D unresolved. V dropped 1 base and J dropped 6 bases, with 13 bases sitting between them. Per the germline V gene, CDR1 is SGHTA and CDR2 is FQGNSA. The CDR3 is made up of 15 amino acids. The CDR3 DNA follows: TGTGCCAGCAGCTTAGACAGCCTAGCGGGTCAGCCCCAGCATTTT. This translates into CASSLDSLAGQPQHF.

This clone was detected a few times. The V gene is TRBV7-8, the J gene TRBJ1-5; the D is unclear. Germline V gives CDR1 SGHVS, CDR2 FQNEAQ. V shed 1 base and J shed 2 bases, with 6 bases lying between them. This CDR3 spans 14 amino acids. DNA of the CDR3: TGTGCCAGCAGCTTAGTCGGGGGCAATCAGCCCCAGCATTTT. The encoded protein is CASSLVGGNQPQHF.

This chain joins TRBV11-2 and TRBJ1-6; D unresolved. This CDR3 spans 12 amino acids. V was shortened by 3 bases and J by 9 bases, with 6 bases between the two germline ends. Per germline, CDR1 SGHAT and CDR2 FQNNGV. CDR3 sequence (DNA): TGTGCCAGCAGCTTTCCCCGTTCACCCCTCCACTTT. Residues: CASSFPRSPLHF.

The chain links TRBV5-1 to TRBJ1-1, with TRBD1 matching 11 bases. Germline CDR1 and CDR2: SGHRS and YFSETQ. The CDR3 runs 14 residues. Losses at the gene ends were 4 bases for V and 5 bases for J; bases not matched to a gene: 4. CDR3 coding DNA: TGCGCCAGCAGCACGGGACAGGGGGAAACTGAAGCTTTCTTT. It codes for CASSTGQGETEAFF. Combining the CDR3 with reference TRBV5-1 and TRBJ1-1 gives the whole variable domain KAGVTQTPRYLIKTRGQQVTLSCSPISGHRSVSWYQQTPGQGLQFLFEYFSETQRNKGNFPGRFSGRQFSNSRSEMNVSTLELGDSALYLCASSTGQGETEAFFGQGTRLTVV.

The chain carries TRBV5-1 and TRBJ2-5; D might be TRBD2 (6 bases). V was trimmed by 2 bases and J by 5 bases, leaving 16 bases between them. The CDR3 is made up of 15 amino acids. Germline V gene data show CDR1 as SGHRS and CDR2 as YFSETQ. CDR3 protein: CASSLELAPGETQYF. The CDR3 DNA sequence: TGCGCCAGCAGCTTAGAACTAGCCCCCGGGGAGACCCAGTACTTC. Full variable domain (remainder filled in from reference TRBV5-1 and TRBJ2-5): KAGVTQTPRYLIKTRGQQVTLSCSPISGHRSVSWYQQTPGQGLQFLFEYFSETQRNKGNFPGRFSGRQFSNSRSEMNVSTLELGDSALYLCASSLELAPGETQYFGPGTRLLVL.

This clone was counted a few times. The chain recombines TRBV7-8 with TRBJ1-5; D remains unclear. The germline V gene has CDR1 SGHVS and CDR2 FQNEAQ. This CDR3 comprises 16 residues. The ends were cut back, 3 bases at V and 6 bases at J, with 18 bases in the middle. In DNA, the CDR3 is TGTGCCAGCAGCTTCGGTACCCGGGAAACACGTCAGCCCCAGCATTTT. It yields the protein CASSFGTRETRQPQHF.

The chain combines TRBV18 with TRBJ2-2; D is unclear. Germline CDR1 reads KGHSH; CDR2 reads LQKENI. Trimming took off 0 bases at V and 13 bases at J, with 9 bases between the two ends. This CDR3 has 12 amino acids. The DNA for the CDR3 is TGTGCCAGCTCACCACCGCTAGACCGGCTGTTTTTT. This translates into CASSPPLDRLFF.

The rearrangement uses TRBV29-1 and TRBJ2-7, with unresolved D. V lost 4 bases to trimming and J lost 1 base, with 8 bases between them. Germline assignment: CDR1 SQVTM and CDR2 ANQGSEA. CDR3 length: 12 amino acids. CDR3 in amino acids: CSVAVRSYEQYF. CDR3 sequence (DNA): TGCAGCGTTGCGGTCAGGTCCTACGAGCAGTACTTC.

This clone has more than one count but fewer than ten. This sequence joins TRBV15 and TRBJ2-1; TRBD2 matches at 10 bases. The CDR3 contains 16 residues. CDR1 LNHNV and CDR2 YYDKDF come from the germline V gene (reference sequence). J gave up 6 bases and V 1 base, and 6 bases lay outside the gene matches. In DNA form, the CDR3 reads TGTGCCACCAGCAGAGCCACGGGACTAGCGTCCAATGAGCAGTTCTTC. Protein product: CATSRATGLASNEQFF.

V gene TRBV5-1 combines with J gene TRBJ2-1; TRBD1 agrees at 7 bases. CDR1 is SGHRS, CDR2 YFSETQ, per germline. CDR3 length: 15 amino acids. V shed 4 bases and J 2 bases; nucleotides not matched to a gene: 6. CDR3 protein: CASSAQGDPYNEQFF. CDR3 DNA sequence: TGCGCCAGCAGCGCCCAGGGGGACCCCTACAATGAGCAGTTCTTC.

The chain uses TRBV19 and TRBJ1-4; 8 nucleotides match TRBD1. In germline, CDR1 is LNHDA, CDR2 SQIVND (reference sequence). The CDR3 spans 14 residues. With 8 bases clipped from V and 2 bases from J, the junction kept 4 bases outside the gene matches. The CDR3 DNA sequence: TGTGCCAGTCGAGCAGGGGGCACTAATGAAAAACTGTTTTTT. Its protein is CASRAGGTNEKLFF.

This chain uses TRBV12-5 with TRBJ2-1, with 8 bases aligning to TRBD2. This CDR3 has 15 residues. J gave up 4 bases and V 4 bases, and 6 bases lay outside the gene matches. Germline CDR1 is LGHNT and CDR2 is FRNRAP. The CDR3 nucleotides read TGTGCTAGTGGTTACACTAGCGGCGGTTACAATGAGCAGTTCTTC. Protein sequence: CASGYTSGGYNEQFF.

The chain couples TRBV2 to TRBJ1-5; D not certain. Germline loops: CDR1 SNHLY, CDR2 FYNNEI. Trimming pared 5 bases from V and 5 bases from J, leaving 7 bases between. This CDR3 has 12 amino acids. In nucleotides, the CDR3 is TGTGCCAGCAGTTACAGCTATCAGCCCCAGCATTTT. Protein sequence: CASSYSYQPQHF.

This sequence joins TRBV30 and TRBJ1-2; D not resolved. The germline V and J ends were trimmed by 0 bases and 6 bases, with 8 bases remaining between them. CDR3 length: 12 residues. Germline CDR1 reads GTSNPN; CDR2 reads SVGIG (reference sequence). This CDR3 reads CAWSVRGDGYTF. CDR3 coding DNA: TGTGCCTGGAGTGTACGGGGTGATGGCTACACCTTC.

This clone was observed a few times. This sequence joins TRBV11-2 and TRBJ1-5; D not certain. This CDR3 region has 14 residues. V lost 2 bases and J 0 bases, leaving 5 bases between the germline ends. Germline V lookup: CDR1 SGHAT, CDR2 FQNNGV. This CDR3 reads CASSLSSSNQPQHF. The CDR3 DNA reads TGTGCCAGCAGCTTAAGCTCTAGCAATCAGCCCCAGCATTTT.

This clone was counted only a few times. CDR3 in DNA: TGTGCCAGCTCTCGGGGGGAGGACGGCTACACCTTC. Translation: CASSRGEDGYTF. The chain uses TRBV18 and TRBJ1-2; D might be TRBD1 (5 bases). Germline assignment: CDR1 KGHSH and CDR2 LQKENI. Trimming left V 6 bases short and J 8 bases short, with 13 bases between. The CDR3 consists of 12 residues.

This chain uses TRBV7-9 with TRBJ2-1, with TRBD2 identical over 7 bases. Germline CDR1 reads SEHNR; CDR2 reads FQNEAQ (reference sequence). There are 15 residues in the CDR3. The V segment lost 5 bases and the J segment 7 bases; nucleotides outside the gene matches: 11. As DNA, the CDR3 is TGTGCCAGCAGCCCCGGAGGTAGCGGGTGGAATGAGCAGTTCTTC. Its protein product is CASSPGGSGWNEQFF.

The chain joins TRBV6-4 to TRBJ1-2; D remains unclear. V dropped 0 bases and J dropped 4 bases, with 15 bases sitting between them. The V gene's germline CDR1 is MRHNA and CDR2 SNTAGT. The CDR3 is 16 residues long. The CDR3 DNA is TGTGCCAGCAGTGACTCGCCTGGAGCGTCCCCCTATGGCTACACCTTC. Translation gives CASSDSPGASPYGYTF.

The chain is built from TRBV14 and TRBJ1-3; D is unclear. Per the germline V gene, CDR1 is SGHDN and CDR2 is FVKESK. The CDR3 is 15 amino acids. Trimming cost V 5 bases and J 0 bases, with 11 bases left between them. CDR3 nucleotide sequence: TGTGCCAGCAGCGTAACTGCCGGCTCTGGAAACACCATATATTTT. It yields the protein CASSVTAGSGNTIYF.